The rows below give T cell receptor beta chains drawn from one sample of a study of siplizumab effects on memory and regulatory T cells. The repertoire was sequenced with immunoSEQ multiplex PCR; TCRdb's copy has only in-frame clones and lacks some. Here the sample spans about 99,000 clones, 93% being singletons. Input material: Tregs sorted from blood. The receptors stem from a human donor in good health. Both conserved end residues are part of each CDR3. A D gene is named only where the DNA matches it firmly. The size field is filled for only some rows; it gives once, few, many or a size class.

CDR3	DNA	V	J	D	size
CAWSDTGELFF	TGTGCCTGGAGTGACACCGGGGAGCTGTTTTTT	TRBV30	TRBJ2-2	.	.
CASSPYGTGFNGYTF	TGTGCCAGCAGCCCCTACGGGACAGGGTTCAATGGCTACACCTTC	TRBV5-4	TRBJ1-2	TRBD1	.
CATSRDLGAGNYGYTF	TGTGCCACCAGCAGAGATCTGGGGGCAGGCAACTATGGCTACACCTTC	TRBV15	TRBJ1-2	.	.
CASSPGPTQDYGYTF	TGTGCCAGCAGCCCTGGGCCCACACAGGACTATGGCTACACCTTC	TRBV7-9	TRBJ1-2	.	.
CASSGAGTTYTF	TGTGCCAGCAGTGGGGCCGGGACTACCTACACCTTC	TRBV6-1	TRBJ1-2	.	.
CASSSALVDQETQYF	TGTGCCAGCAGCTCTGCCTTGGTAGACCAAGAGACCCAGTACTTC	TRBV4-2	TRBJ2-5	.	.
CASSMTGSATGELFF	TGTGCCAGCAGCATGACAGGGTCCGCCACCGGGGAGCTGTTTTTT	TRBV7-9	TRBJ2-2	TRBD1	.
CASSPGQDTAPLHF	TGCGCCAGCAGCCCCGGACAGGACACGGCGCCCCTCCACTTT	TRBV5-1	TRBJ1-6	TRBD1	.
CASSLAQGARYEQYF	TGTGCCAGCAGCTTAGCACAGGGGGCTCGGTACGAGCAGTACTTC	TRBV7-6	TRBJ2-7	TRBD1	.
CASGHPGLALFSYNEQFF	TGTGCTAGTGGTCACCCGGGACTAGCCCTCTTTTCCTACAATGAGCAGTTCTTC	TRBV12-5	TRBJ2-1	TRBD2	.
CAWSRVFTEAFF	TGTGCCTGGAGCAGGGTATTCACTGAAGCTTTCTTT	TRBV30	TRBJ1-1	.	.
CASSEAGGAGRYTF	TGTGCCAGCAGTGAAGCGGGGGGGGCAGGACGCTACACCTTC	TRBV6-1	TRBJ1-2	.	.
CASSLGPGGTDTQYF	TGCGCCAGCAGCTTGGGACCAGGGGGCACAGATACGCAGTATTTT	TRBV5-1	TRBJ2-3	.	.
CASSGKIRGLGETQYF	TGTGCCAGCAGTGGAAAGATCAGGGGGCTGGGGGAGACCCAGTACTTC	TRBV6-1	TRBJ2-5	TRBD1	.
CASSVGGQGGVEQYF	TGTGCCAGCAGCGTAGGGGGACAGGGAGGAGTCGAGCAGTACTTC	TRBV9	TRBJ2-7	TRBD1	.
CASSGQNYGYTF	TGTGCCAGCAGTGGACAGAACTATGGCTACACCTTC	TRBV28	TRBJ1-2	.	.
CASSTPTHPKAFF	TGTGCCAGCAGTACCCCGACCCATCCCAAAGCTTTCTTT	TRBV6-6	TRBJ1-1	.	.
CASSAQGVTYNEQFF	TGTGCCAGCAGCGCACAGGGGGTTACCTACAATGAGCAGTTCTTC	TRBV5-4	TRBJ2-1	TRBD1	.
CSVRDRERNTEAFF	TGCAGCGTGCGGGACAGGGAGAGGAACACTGAAGCTTTCTTT	TRBV29-1	TRBJ1-1	TRBD1	few
CASSQDPGLAQNTEAFF	TGCGCCAGCAGCCAAGACCCCGGCTTGGCCCAGAACACTGAAGCTTTCTTT	TRBV4-1	TRBJ1-1	.	.
CAISESGAFEAFF	TGTGCCATCAGTGAGTCGGGGGCGTTTGAAGCTTTCTTT	TRBV10-3	TRBJ1-1	.	.
CASSLRTSGSNTGELFF	TGCGCCAGCAGCTTACGGACTAGCGGGTCGAACACCGGGGAGCTGTTTTTT	TRBV5-1	TRBJ2-2	TRBD2	many
CASSPYNEQFF	TGTGCCAGCAGTCCCTACAATGAGCAGTTCTTC	TRBV2	TRBJ2-1	.	.
CASSYSGGSQPQHF	TGTGCCAGCAGTTACTCAGGGGGGAGCCAGCCCCAGCATTTT	TRBV6-5	TRBJ1-5	.	once
CASSPQDSGAYGYTF	TGCGCCAGCAGCCCTCAGGACTCCGGGGCTTATGGCTACACCTTC	TRBV5-1	TRBJ1-2	.	.
CAITEDSGNTIYF	TGTGCCATCACTGAGGACAGTGGAAACACCATATATTTT	TRBV10-3	TRBJ1-3	.	.
CASSSYSSTDTQYF	TGTGCCAGCAGCTCTTATTCGAGCACAGATACGCAGTATTTT	TRBV6-5	TRBJ2-3	.	.
CASRETGYNSPLHF	TGTGCCAGTAGGGAGACAGGTTATAATTCACCCCTCCACTTT	TRBV19	TRBJ1-6	.	.
CASSNSADTQYF	TGTGCCAGCAGCAATAGCGCAGATACGCAGTATTTT	TRBV7-6	TRBJ2-3	.	.
CASSLEAGGPGSRIF	TGTGCCAGCAGCTTGGAGGCAGGGGGCCCGGGCAGTAGGATCTTC	TRBV5-4	TRBJ2-1	TRBD1	.